The sequence of this T cell receptor (beta chain) was determined in a study of CD4 and CD8 cells across lung adenocarcinoma regions. TCRdb passed the PCR reads through MiXCR, listing each CDR3 protein once. Of 5,500 to 6,500 distinct CDR3 sequences in the sample, approximately 51% were seen once. This clonotype was counted only a few times. The CDR3 consists of 15 residues. Germline V lookup: CDR1 SGHTA, CDR2 FQGNSA. Unmatched junction bases numbered 11, after V lost 5 bases and J lost 11 bases. Material for sequencing was CD8+ T cells from the margin of a lung tumor. This receptor was obtained from a male donor with lung adenocarcinoma. The CD4 and CD8 labels of this study may be unreliable. The rearrangement uses TRBV7-2 and TRBJ2-5; 13 positions agree with TRBD2. The CDR3 DNA follows: TGTGCCAGCAGCCCGACTAGCGGGGGGTGGAATGAGCAGTACTTC. Encoded protein: CASSPTSGGWNEQYF.